Listed below are T cell receptor beta chains from one sample, sequenced in a study of blood T cell repertoires in COVID-19. Sequencing was performed with immunoSEQ multiplex PCR; in TCRdb, only in-frame clones are kept and a portion is missing. The table shows 75,000 to 100,000 clones, with roughly 89% occurring only once. Sequenced input: peripheral blood. The origin of the receptors is a man aged 60 to 69 with acute or convalescent COVID-19. Both conserved end residues are part of each CDR3. Fields, in order: clone size, V gene, CDR3 length, D gene, J gene, CDR3 DNA, CDR3 protein. D genes are given only for firm matches. Expanded clones get a size class; other rows say once, few or many, or leave the size out.

size: .
V: TRBV7-8
length: 15
D: TRBD1
J: TRBJ2-5
DNA: TGTGCCAGCAGCTTATCCCCGGGACAGCAAGAGACCCAGTACTTC
CDR3: CASSLSPGQQETQYF

size: .
V: TRBV7-2
length: 16
D: TRBD1
J: TRBJ1-6
DNA: TGTGCCAGCAGCACCCGGCCGGGACAGGGAAAACAACCCCTCCACTTT
CDR3: CASSTRPGQGKQPLHF

size: .
V: TRBV4-1
length: 15
D: TRBD1
J: TRBJ1-1
DNA: TGCGCCAGCAGCCTAGGACAGGGGACAAACACTGAAGCTTTCTTT
CDR3: CASSLGQGTNTEAFF

size: .
V: TRBV5-6
length: 15
D: TRBD1
J: TRBJ2-7
DNA: TGTGCCAGCAGCTTGATTGGACAGGGGCTCTACGAGCAGTACTTC
CDR3: CASSLIGQGLYEQYF

size: .
V: TRBV11-2
length: 15
D: TRBD2
J: TRBJ2-7
DNA: TGTGCCAGCACCTTCGGGACTAGCACCCAGAGCGAGCAGTACTTC
CDR3: CASTFGTSTQSEQYF

size: .
V: TRBV5-1
length: 14
D: .
J: TRBJ1-2
DNA: TGCGCCAGCAGCTTGAGCGGGGGTACCCATGGCTACACCTTC
CDR3: CASSLSGGTHGYTF

size: .
V: TRBV5-4
length: 15
D: .
J: TRBJ2-2
DNA: TGTGCCACCAAGGGGGAAGGGGCGGATACCGGGGAGCTGTTTTTT
CDR3: CATKGEGADTGELFF

size: .
V: TRBV7-2
length: 17
D: .
J: TRBJ1-5
DNA: TGTGCCAGCAGCTTAGTGGGGGGGTTTGCGAGCAATCAGCCCCAGCATTTT
CDR3: CASSLVGGFASNQPQHF

size: .
V: TRBV4-2
length: 12
D: .
J: TRBJ2-1
DNA: TGTGCCAGCAGCCACGGGAATTATGAGCAGTTCTTC
CDR3: CASSHGNYEQFF

size: .
V: TRBV5-5
length: 15
D: TRBD1
J: TRBJ1-4
DNA: TGTGCCAGCAGCTTATACCCGGGACAGGGAGAAAAACTGTTTTTT
CDR3: CASSLYPGQGEKLFF

size: .
V: TRBV7-2
length: 14
D: .
J: TRBJ2-3
DNA: TGTGCCAGCAGCCCCCAGGGGCGCGGAGATACGCAGTATTTT
CDR3: CASSPQGRGDTQYF

size: .
V: TRBV12-3/TRBV12-4
length: 13
D: .
J: TRBJ2-7
DNA: TGTGCCAGCCTGAGGCGAGGAGCCTACGAGCAGTACTTC
CDR3: CASLRRGAYEQYF

size: .
V: TRBV11-3
length: 14
D: .
J: TRBJ2-7
DNA: TGTGCCAGCAGCTTAGGGGGGGTCGGCTACGAGCAGTACTTC
CDR3: CASSLGGVGYEQYF

size: many
V: TRBV30
length: 17
D: TRBD1
J: TRBJ2-2
DNA: TGTGCCTTACTCGACCCGGGACAGGGATCGAACACCGGGGAGCTGTTTTTT
CDR3: CALLDPGQGSNTGELFF

size: .
V: TRBV19
length: 14
D: TRBD1
J: TRBJ1-4
DNA: TGTGCCAGTAGTTGGACCCAGGGGGATGAAAAACTGTTTTTT
CDR3: CASSWTQGDEKLFF

size: .
V: TRBV27
length: 18
D: .
J: TRBJ1-1
DNA: TGTGCCAGCAGTTTAATTTTGGGACGGGGGGGGCTGAACACTGAAGCTTTCTTT
CDR3: CASSLILGRGGLNTEAFF